This TCR beta chain was recovered during a study of T cell repertoires in cytomegalovirus infection. At the level of the study: Selected CMV epitopes included recently identified HLA-C-restricted ones as well as well-studied HLA-B-restricted ones. An indication of both CMV infection and matching HLA type came from public TCR beta signatures.

The germline gives CDR1 MNHEY, CDR2 SMNVEV (reference sequence). This CDR3 spans 12 amino acids. Trimming removed 5 bases at V and 11 bases at J, with 13 bases between. Study-wide results and limits: Frequencies of public TCR beta families were cumulated, and this identified carriers of CMV plus the relevant HLA. Clonotypes of TCR beta that were HLA-C-restricted and CMV-specific dominated the ex vivo response.

TCRdb re-called the reads with MiXCR, one entry per CDR3 protein. The sample lists about 830,000 distinct CDR3 sequences, approximately 32% occurring once. As for this clonotype: The antigen is undetermined.

The chain links TRBV27 to TRBJ1-5; tentatively, D is TRBD1 (5 bases). The source was cultured CD8+ T cells from PBMCs, collected from culture after CMV antigen stimulation. This clonotype was sampled from a human donor in good health (CMV status not recorded). Some clones in this sample may be carry-over from other donors' samples. The CDR3 spells CASSPGGLAQHF. The CDR3 nucleotides read TGTGCCAGCAGTCCGGGGGGTCTTGCCCAGCATTTT.